This T cell receptor (beta chain) was sequenced during a study of naive and memory T cell subsets. Study-wide results and limits: The power law exponent of TCR abundance differed between naive and memory cells. A few larger clonotypes appeared in naive repertoires, especially CD8, possibly memory cells re-expressing CD45RA.

An equimolar mix of two oligonucleotides served as the beta constant-region primer for TRBC1 and TRBC2. MiXCR, run by TCRdb on the UMI-ligation and nested PCR reads, gives a single entry per CDR3 protein. The profile shows around 160,000 distinct CDR3 sequences, 15% to 20% of them singletons. After CD4 positive bead selection, the CD4-negative fraction gave CD8 T cells. To note about this clonotype: Its target is unknown.

Germline lookup yields CDR1 SQVTM and CDR2 ANQGSEA. There are 18 residues in the CDR3. With 3 bases clipped from V and 2 bases from J, the junction kept 10 bases outside the gene matches. Sequenced: naive CD4+ T cells from blood. The rearrangement links TRBV29-1 to TRBJ2-3; 14 bases match TRBD2. The sequence was obtained from a human donor in good health. The CDR3 loop is CSVERLAGGPSYTDTQYF. The CDR3, as DNA: TGCAGCGTTGAGAGACTAGCGGGAGGGCCATCATACACAGATACGCAGTATTTT.